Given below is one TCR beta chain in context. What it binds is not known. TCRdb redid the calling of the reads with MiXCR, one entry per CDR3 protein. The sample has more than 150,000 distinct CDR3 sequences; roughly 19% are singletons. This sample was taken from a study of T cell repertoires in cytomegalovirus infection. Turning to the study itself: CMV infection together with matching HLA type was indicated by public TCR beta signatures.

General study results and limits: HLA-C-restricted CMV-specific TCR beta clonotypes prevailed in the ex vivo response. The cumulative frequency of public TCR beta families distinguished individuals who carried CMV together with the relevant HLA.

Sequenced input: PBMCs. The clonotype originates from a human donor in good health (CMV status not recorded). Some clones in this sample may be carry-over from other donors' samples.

CDR3 DNA: TGTGCCAGTAGTAAATCTGTACTAGCGGGAGATCAGGAGCAGTACTTC. Encoded protein: CASSKSVLAGDQEQYF. The chain is built from TRBV19 and TRBJ2-7; TRBD2 agrees at 11 bases. The germline gives CDR1 LNHDA, CDR2 SQIVND (reference sequence). The V gene end was trimmed by 4 bases and the J gene end by 7 bases; junction bases not matched to a gene: 12. The CDR3 totals 16 residues.